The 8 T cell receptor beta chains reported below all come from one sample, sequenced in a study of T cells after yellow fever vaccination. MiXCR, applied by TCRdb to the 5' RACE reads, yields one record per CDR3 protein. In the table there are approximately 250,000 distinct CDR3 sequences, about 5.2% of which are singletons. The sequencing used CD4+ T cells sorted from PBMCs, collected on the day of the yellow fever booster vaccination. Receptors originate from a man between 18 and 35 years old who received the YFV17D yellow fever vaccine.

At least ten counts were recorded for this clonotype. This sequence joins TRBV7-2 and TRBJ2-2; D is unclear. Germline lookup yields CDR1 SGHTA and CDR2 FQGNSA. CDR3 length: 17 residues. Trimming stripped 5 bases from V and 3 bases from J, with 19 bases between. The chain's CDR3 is CASSVSPGQTYTGELFF. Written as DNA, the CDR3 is TGTGCCAGCAGCGTAAGCCCCGGGCAGACCTACACCGGGGAGCTGTTTTTT.

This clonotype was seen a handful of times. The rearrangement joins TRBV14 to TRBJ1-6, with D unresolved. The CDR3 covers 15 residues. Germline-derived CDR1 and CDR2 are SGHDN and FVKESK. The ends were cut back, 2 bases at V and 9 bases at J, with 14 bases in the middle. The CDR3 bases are TGTGCCAGCAGCCAATACGGTCCTCCGTCTTCACCCCTCCACTTT. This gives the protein CASSQYGPPSSPLHF.

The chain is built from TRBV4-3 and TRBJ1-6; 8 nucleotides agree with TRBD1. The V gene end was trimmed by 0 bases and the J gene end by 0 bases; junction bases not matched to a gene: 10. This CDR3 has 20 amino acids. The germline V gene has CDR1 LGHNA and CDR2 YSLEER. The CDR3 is CASSQDRWTGKNSYNSPLHF. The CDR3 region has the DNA TGCGCCAGCAGCCAAGATAGGTGGACAGGGAAAAACTCCTATAATTCACCCCTCCACTTT.

The CDR3 sequence is CASSDLAGVAQYF. The CDR3 nucleotides are TGTGCCAGCAGTGATTTAGCGGGGGTCGCGCAGTATTTT. The rearrangement joins TRBV6-4 to TRBJ2-3; 9 bases map to TRBD2. Trimming removed 3 bases from V and 10 bases from J; junction bases left unmatched: 5. The CDR3 length is 13 residues. Germline CDR1 is MRHNA and CDR2 is SNTAGT.

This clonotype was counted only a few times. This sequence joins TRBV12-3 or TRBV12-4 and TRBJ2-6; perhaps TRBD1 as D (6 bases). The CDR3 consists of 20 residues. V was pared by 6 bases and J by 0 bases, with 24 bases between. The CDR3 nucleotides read TGTGCCAGCAGGTTCCCCAGGATAGGACAGAGTCTCTCTGGGGCCAACGTCCTGACTTTC. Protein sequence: CASRFPRIGQSLSGANVLTF.

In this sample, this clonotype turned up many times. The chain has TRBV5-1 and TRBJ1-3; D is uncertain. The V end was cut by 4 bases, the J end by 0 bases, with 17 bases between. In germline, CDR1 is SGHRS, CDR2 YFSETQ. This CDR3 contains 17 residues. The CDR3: CASSPDRQGDSGNTIYF. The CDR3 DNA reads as TGCGCCAGCAGCCCCGACCGACAAGGCGACTCTGGAAACACCATATATTTT.

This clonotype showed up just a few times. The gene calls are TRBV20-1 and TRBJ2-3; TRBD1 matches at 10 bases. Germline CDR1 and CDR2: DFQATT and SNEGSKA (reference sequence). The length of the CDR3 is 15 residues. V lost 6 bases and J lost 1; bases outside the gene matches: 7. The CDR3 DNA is TGCAGTGCCAATGACAGGGGGCTGGGCACAGATACGCAGTATTTT. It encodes CSANDRGLGTDTQYF.

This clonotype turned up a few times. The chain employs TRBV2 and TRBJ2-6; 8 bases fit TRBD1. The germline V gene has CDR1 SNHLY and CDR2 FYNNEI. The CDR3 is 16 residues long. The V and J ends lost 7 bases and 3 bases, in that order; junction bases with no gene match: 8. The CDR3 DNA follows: TGTGCCAGCATTCGCGACAGGGGCCTTGGGGCCAACGTCCTGACTTTC. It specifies CASIRDRGLGANVLTF.